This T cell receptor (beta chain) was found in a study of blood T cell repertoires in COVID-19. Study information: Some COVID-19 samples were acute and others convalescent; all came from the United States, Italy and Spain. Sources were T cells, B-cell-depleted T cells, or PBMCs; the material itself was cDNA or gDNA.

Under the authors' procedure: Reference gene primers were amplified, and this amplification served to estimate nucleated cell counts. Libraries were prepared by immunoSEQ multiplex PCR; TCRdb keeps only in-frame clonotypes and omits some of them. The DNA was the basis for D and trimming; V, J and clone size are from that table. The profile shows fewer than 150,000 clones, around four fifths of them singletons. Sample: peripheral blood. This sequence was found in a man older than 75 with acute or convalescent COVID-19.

CDR3 bases: TGTGCCACCACCCTTGGGAGGGAGGGCTACACCTTC. Translated, it gives CATTLGREGYTF. The V call is TRBV6-5, the J call TRBJ1-2; D uncertain. CDR3 length: 12 residues. Germline lookup yields CDR1 MNHEY and CDR2 SVGAGI. V lost 10 bases to trimming and J lost 8 bases, with 17 bases between them.